This T cell receptor beta chain derives from a study of blood T cell repertoires in COVID-19. Study as a whole: COVID-19 samples, acute and convalescent, were from the United States, Italy and Spain. T cells, B-cell-depleted T cells, or PBMCs provided the cDNA or gDNA that served as material.

Authors' data handling: How many nucleated cells were present was estimated from reference gene primer amplification. The method was immunoSEQ multiplex PCR; TCRdb's version includes in-frame clones alone and lacks a portion of them. V, J and clone size are taken as reported in that table, and D and trimming were inferred from the DNA itself. The sample contains 60,000 to 70,000 clones, approximately 82% of which appear only once. This clone has only a few counts. The TCR was taken from a man in his sixties with acute or convalescent COVID-19. Sequencing used peripheral blood.

The CDR3 bases are TGTGCCAGCAGTGTTCTCCGGGACAGGGGTGAAAAACTGTTTTTT. Translating it yields CASSVLRDRGEKLFF. V gene TRBV2 combines with J gene TRBJ1-4, with 10 bases identical to TRBD1. Germline CDR1 SNHLY, CDR2 FYNNEI. V lost 4 bases and J lost 7; bases outside the gene matches: 6. This CDR3 is 15 amino acids long. Together with reference TRBV2 and TRBJ1-4, the CDR3 gives the full variable domain: EPEVTQTPSHQVTQMGQEVILRCVPISNHLYFYWYRQILGQKVEFLVSFYNNEISEKSEIFDDQFSVERPDGSNFTLKIRSTKLEDSAMYFCASSVLRDRGEKLFFGSGTQLSVL.